One and the same sample provided the 27 T cell receptor beta chains below, sequenced in a study of identical twins. A single record per CDR3 protein comes from TCRdb applying MiXCR to the 5' RACE reads. This sample has roughly 230,000 distinct CDR3 sequences, with approximately 8.3% found just once. A further study also used this sample, focusing on yellow fever vaccine responses in identical twins.

The sequencing input was CD8+ T cells sorted from blood. Source of these receptors: a woman younger than 30 in good health.

V and J are TRBV5-1 and TRBJ2-3; D is unresolved. CDR1 and CDR2 (germline): SGHRS, YFSETQ. Deletions cut 1 base from V and 2 bases from J, with 8 bases between. The CDR3 spans 14 residues. CDR3 coding DNA: TGCGCCAGCAGCTTGTATGCCCTCACAGATACGCAGTATTTT. Its translation is CASSLYALTDTQYF.

In this sample, this clonotype turned up many times. The chain joins TRBV5-5 to TRBJ2-1; 12 positions agree with TRBD2. V was pared by 1 base and J by 8 bases, with 13 bases of the junction left unmatched. Looked up from germline, CDR1 is SGHKS and CDR2 is YYEKEE (reference sequence). The CDR3 loop spans 18 amino acids. The CDR3 is CASSLPLFLAGGSDEQFF. The CDR3 DNA sequence: TGTGCCAGCAGCTTGCCCCTTTTCCTAGCGGGAGGGTCTGATGAGCAGTTCTTC.

This clonotype was counted only a few times. The CDR3 DNA follows: TGCAGTGCACGGATTTGGAGCTCCTACGAGCAGTACTTC. Amino acid sequence: CSARIWSSYEQYF. The chain is built from TRBV20-1 and TRBJ2-7, with unresolved D. CDR3 length equals 13 residues. Germline CDR1 DFQATT, CDR2 SNEGSKA (reference sequence). The V and J ends lost 6 bases and 0 bases respectively, with 12 bases between them.

This clonotype was detected a few times. The V and J genes are TRBV7-3 and TRBJ2-1; 8 positions match TRBD1. V shed 3 bases, J shed 9 bases, and the junction held 7 bases outside the gene matches. The CDR3 spans 14 residues. Looked up from germline, CDR1 is SGHTA and CDR2 is FQGTGA. This chain's CDR3 is CASSFGQGAIEQFF. The CDR3 DNA sequence: TGTGCCAGCAGCTTCGGTCAGGGGGCAATTGAGCAGTTCTTC.

This clonotype was recorded a few times. V gene TRBV6-2 or TRBV6-3 combines with J gene TRBJ2-1; D is unclear. Trimming left V 4 bases short and J 3 bases short, with 4 bases between. Germline V lookup: CDR1 MNHEY, CDR2 SVGEGT. The CDR3 loop spans 12 amino acids. The CDR3 coding sequence is TGTGCCAGCAGTTCCAACTACAATGAGCAGTTCTTC. This codes for CASSSNYNEQFF.

This clonotype occurred many times. The chain uses TRBV20-1 and TRBJ2-1; 8 positions agree with TRBD2. The germline CDR1 and CDR2 sequences are DFQATT and SNEGSKA (reference sequence). V gave up 6 bases and J gave up 9 bases; unmatched junction bases: 19. The CDR3 spans 16 residues. CDR3 region: CSATDPREGDSGEQFF. The DNA of the CDR3 is TGCAGTGCAACAGACCCACGGGAGGGTGACAGCGGTGAGCAGTTCTTC.

This clonotype was counted only a few times. The genes are TRBV4-3 and TRBJ2-7; TRBD2 agrees at 15 bases. CDR1 and CDR2 (germline): LGHNA, YSLEER. This CDR3 has 16 residues. Trimming took 4 bases from V and 2 from J; bases not matched to a gene: 3. The CDR3 protein is CASSPGTSGRPYEQYF. CDR3 nucleotides: TGCGCCAGCAGCCCCGGGACTAGCGGGAGGCCCTACGAGCAGTACTTC.

This clonotype was picked up many times. The chain is built from TRBV5-1 and TRBJ1-2; 7 nucleotides match TRBD1. V was clipped by 4 bases and J by 2 bases; unmatched bases: 5. The germline V gene encodes CDR1 SGHRS and CDR2 YFSETQ. The CDR3 extends over 14 amino acids. The CDR3 DNA reads as TGCGCCAGCAGCGCGGGACAGACAAACTATGGCTACACCTTC. It codes for CASSAGQTNYGYTF.

The rearrangement joins TRBV9 to TRBJ2-3, with 8 bases identical to TRBD2. This CDR3 is built from 15 residues. CDR1 and CDR2 from the germline V gene are SGDLS and YYNGEE. Trimming at V came to 1 base and at J to 4 bases, leaving 5 bases not matched to a gene. The CDR3 loop is CASSVSGSAADTQYF. CDR3 DNA sequence: TGTGCCAGCAGCGTAAGCGGGAGTGCAGCAGATACGCAGTATTTT.

V gene TRBV9 combines with J gene TRBJ2-7, with 8 positions matching TRBD2. This CDR3 has 14 amino acids. The J segment lost 5 bases and the V segment lost 3 bases, leaving 7 bases of the junction unmatched. Germline lookup yields CDR1 SGDLS and CDR2 YYNGEE. CDR3 sequence reads: CASSDRGGHDEQYF. The CDR3, as DNA: TGTGCCAGCAGCGACCGGGGGGGTCACGACGAGCAGTACTTC.

The chain is built from TRBV20-1 and TRBJ2-3; D may be TRBD1 (6 bases). The germline gives CDR1 DFQATT, CDR2 SNEGSKA (reference sequence). V gave up 3 bases and J gave up 0 bases, with 16 bases separating them. The CDR3 has 16 amino acids. The CDR3 region has the DNA TGCAGTGCTAGTCATCTTACAGGGCCTAGCACAGATACGCAGTATTTT. Amino acid sequence: CSASHLTGPSTDTQYF.

The chain has TRBV6-1 and TRBJ2-5; D is unresolved. The V end lost 6 bases, the J end lost 2 bases, and 19 bases lay between the germline ends. This CDR3 has 16 residues. Germline V gene data show CDR1 as MNHNS and CDR2 as SASEGT. The CDR3 nucleotides are TGTGCCAGCAGGAACTTCCCCTTAGCTGGACAAGAGACCCAGTACTTC. Amino acids: CASRNFPLAGQETQYF.

This clonotype was found many times. The chain has TRBV7-9 and TRBJ2-7, with 12 bases lining up with TRBD1. With 3 bases clipped from V and 4 bases from J, the junction kept 7 bases outside the gene matches. CDR1 SEHNR and CDR2 FQNEAQ come from the germline V gene (reference sequence). This CDR3 spans 16 amino acids. CDR3: CASSFPGTGGVYEQYF. The CDR3 coding sequence is TGTGCCAGCAGCTTTCCCGGGACAGGGGGCGTTTACGAGCAGTACTTC.

This clonotype was counted at least ten times. The CDR3 reads CASTPGGSAYNEQFF. The CDR3 bases are TGTGCCAGCACCCCGGGGGGGAGTGCCTACAATGAGCAGTTCTTC. The rearrangement uses TRBV6-1 and TRBJ2-1; TRBD2 agrees at 8 bases. The CDR3 runs to 15 residues. Per germline, CDR1 MNHNS and CDR2 SASEGT. The ends lost 7 bases at V and 2 bases at J; junction bases unmatched: 7.

This clonotype was observed at least ten times. This chain connects TRBV7-3 to TRBJ2-6, with unresolved D. This CDR3 has 16 residues. V was clipped by 0 bases and J by 0 bases, with 6 bases between them. Germline CDR1 and CDR2: SGHTA and FQGTGA. The CDR3 region has the DNA TGTGCCAGCAGCTTAACGGCCGGCTCTGGGGCCAACGTCCTGACTTTC. This encodes CASSLTAGSGANVLTF. Supplemented by reference TRBV7-3 and TRBJ2-6, the full variable domain reads GAGVSQTPSNKVTEKGKYVELRCDPISGHTALYWYRQSLGQGPEFLIYFQGTGAADDSGLPNDRFFAVRPEGSVSTLKIQRTERGDSAVYLCASSLTAGSGANVLTFGAGSRLTVL.

The chain uses TRBV7-3 and TRBJ2-1, with TRBD2 matching 12 bases. Germline loops: CDR1 SGHTA, CDR2 FQGTGA. V trimming: 4 bases; J trimming: 3 bases; junction bases outside the gene matches: 1. The CDR3 spans 15 residues. In DNA form, the CDR3 reads TGTGCCAGCAGCTCGACTAGCGGGAGCTACAATGAGCAGTTCTTC. The encoded protein is CASSSTSGSYNEQFF.

There are many counts of this clonotype. This CDR3 is CASSSTGQFYEQYF. The DNA of the CDR3 is TGCGCCAGCAGCTCGACAGGGCAGTTCTACGAGCAGTACTTC. This chain connects TRBV5-1 to TRBJ2-7; TRBD1 aligns across 7 bases. CDR1 and CDR2 (germline): SGHRS, YFSETQ. V lost 3 bases to trimming and J lost 3 bases; unmatched junction nucleotides: 6. The CDR3 spans 14 residues.

This chain joins TRBV27 and TRBJ1-4; D is possibly TRBD1 (5 bases). Germline V gene data show CDR1 as MNHEY and CDR2 as SMNVEV (reference sequence). The ends were cut back, 5 bases at V and 7 bases at J, with 17 bases in the middle. The CDR3 totals 15 residues. This chain's CDR3 is CASSPGTSRGEKLFF. CDR3 in DNA: TGTGCCAGCAGTCCCGGGACGTCTAGAGGTGAAAAACTGTTTTTT.

The chain has TRBV4-3 and TRBJ2-1, with TRBD2 identical over 8 bases. Germline V gene data show CDR1 as LGHNA and CDR2 as YSLEER. Trimming cost V 0 bases and J 12 bases; bases outside gene matches: 7. The CDR3 totals 14 residues. This CDR3 reads CASSQDRGGWAQFF. DNA of the CDR3: TGCGCCAGCAGCCAAGATCGGGGGGGGTGGGCGCAGTTCTTC.

With respect to this clonotype: Since no conserved phenylalanine or tryptophan closes the CDR3, a read error is the likely cause. The CDR3 here is CASSHYREPKLFL. Written as DNA, the CDR3 is TGTGCCAGCAGCCATTACAGGGAGCCGAAACTGTTTCTT. V gene TRBV7-9 combines with J gene TRBJ1-4; maybe TRBD1 (6 bases). V lost 5 bases, J lost 11 bases, and 15 bases lay in between. Germline values: CDR1 SEHNR, CDR2 FQNEAQ (reference sequence). The CDR3 is 13 amino acids.

Ten or more counts support this clonotype. The V call is TRBV29-1, the J call TRBJ2-2; the match to TRBD1 covers 7 bases. Germline CDR1 and CDR2: SQVTM and ANQGSEA. The CDR3 runs to 12 residues. V was pared by 7 bases and J by 8 bases, with 7 bases of the junction left unmatched. The CDR3 here is CSATGVGGELFF. Here the CDR3 DNA reads TGCAGCGCTACAGGGGTCGGTGGGGAGCTGTTTTTT.

The chain links TRBV4-3 to TRBJ2-7; unclear D gene. This CDR3 has 15 residues. V dropped 0 bases and J dropped 3 bases, with 12 bases sitting between them. Germline lookup yields CDR1 LGHNA and CDR2 YSLEER. CDR3 nucleotide sequence: TGCGCCAGCAGCCAAGATCGAGACGGGTACTACGAGCAGTACTTC. Translation: CASSQDRDGYYEQYF.

This clonotype was seen repeatedly, ten times or more. The chain joins TRBV20-1 to TRBJ2-5; D is unresolved. Trimming shortened V by 1 base and J by 2 bases, and 11 bases separated the two germline ends. In germline, CDR1 is DFQATT, CDR2 SNEGSKA (reference sequence). The CDR3 sequence is 14 residues long. CDR3 residues: CSARGGSAQETQYF. CDR3 nucleotide sequence: TGCAGTGCTAGAGGCGGATCGGCTCAAGAGACCCAGTACTTC.

This clonotype has only a few counts. The J gene is TRBJ2-1, the V gene TRBV11-2; no clear D. Germline CDR1 SGHAT, CDR2 FQNNGV. V shed 5 bases and J shed 0 bases, with 11 bases lying between them. The CDR3 has 15 amino acids. CDR3 sequence (DNA): TGTGCCAGCAGCCAACCTCAGAGCTCCTACAATGAGCAGTTCTTC. As protein: CASSQPQSSYNEQFF.

This clonotype was recorded at least ten times. The chain joins TRBV4-3 to TRBJ2-7, with 10 positions matching TRBD1. Germline assignment: CDR1 LGHNA and CDR2 YSLEER. There are 18 residues in the CDR3. The V gene end was trimmed by 0 bases and the J gene end by 2 bases; junction bases not matched to a gene: 10. CDR3 region: CASSQDWGIGQGAYEQYF. As DNA, the CDR3 is TGCGCCAGCAGCCAAGATTGGGGAATTGGACAGGGGGCCTACGAGCAGTACTTC.

This clonotype was observed at least ten times. In nucleotides, the CDR3 is TGTGCCAGCTCATTTAGCGGGAGCAGCACAGATACGCAGTATTTT. This encodes CASSFSGSSTDTQYF. This chain links TRBV18 with TRBJ2-3, with 9 nucleotides matching TRBD2. The CDR3 runs to 15 residues. Per germline, CDR1 KGHSH and CDR2 LQKENI. V was clipped by 5 bases and J by 0 bases; unmatched bases: 3.

The table lists this clonotype with a few counts. V usage is TRBV28 and J usage is TRBJ2-7, with 8 bases lining up with TRBD1. This CDR3 spans 15 amino acids. Germline CDR1 MDHEN, CDR2 SYDVKM. The ends lost 4 bases at V and 2 bases at J; junction bases unmatched: 7. CDR3 DNA sequence: TGTGCCAGCAGTTCCCCCCTCAGGGGGCCCTACGAGCAGTACTTC. It codes for CASSSPLRGPYEQYF.